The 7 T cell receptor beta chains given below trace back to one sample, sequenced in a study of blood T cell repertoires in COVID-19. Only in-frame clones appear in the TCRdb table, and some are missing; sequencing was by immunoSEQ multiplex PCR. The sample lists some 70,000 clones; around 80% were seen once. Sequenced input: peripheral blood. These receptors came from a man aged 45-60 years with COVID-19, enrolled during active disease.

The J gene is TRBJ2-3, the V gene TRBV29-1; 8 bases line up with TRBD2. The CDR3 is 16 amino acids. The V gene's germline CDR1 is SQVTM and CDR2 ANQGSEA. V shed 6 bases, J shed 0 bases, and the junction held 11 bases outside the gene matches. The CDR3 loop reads CSVAGRGATSTDTQYF. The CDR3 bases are TGCAGCGTGGCGGGGCGGGGGGCGACAAGCACAGATACGCAGTATTTT.

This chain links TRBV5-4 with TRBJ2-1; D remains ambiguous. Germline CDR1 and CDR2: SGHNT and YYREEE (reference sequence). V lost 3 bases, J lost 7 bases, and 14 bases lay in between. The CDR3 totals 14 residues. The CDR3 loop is CASSSRGERNEQFF. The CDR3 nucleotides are TGTGCCAGCAGCTCGCGAGGTGAACGTAATGAGCAGTTCTTC. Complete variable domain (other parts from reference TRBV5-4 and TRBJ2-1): ETGVTQSPTHLIKTRGQQVTLRCSSQSGHNTVSWYQQALGQGPQFIFQYYREEENGRGNFPPRFSGLQFPNYSSELNVNALELDDSALYLCASSSRGERNEQFFGPGTRLTVL.

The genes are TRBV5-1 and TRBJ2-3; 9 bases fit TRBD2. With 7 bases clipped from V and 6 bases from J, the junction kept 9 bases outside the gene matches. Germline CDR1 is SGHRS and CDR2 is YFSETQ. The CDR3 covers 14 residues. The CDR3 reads CASRHSGSRDTQYF. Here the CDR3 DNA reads TGCGCCAGCCGGCATAGCGGGAGTAGGGATACGCAGTATTTT.

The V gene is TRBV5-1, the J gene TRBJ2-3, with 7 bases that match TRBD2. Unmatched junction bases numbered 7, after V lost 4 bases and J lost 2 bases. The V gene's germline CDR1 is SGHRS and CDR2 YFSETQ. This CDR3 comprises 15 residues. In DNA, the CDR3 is TGCGCCAGCAGCCTGTCTAGCGGACTCACAGATACGCAGTATTTT. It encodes CASSLSSGLTDTQYF. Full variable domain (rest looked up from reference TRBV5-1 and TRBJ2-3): KAGVTQTPRYLIKTRGQQVTLSCSPISGHRSVSWYQQTPGQGLQFLFEYFSETQRNKGNFPGRFSGRQFSNSRSEMNVSTLELGDSALYLCASSLSSGLTDTQYFGPGTRLTVL.

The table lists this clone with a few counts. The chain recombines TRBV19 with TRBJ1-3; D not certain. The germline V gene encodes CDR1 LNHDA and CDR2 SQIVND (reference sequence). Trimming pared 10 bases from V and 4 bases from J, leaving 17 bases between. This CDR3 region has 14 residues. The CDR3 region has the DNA TGTGCCACCAAGACCCGGGAAGCGGGAAACACCATATATTTT. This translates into CATKTREAGNTIYF.

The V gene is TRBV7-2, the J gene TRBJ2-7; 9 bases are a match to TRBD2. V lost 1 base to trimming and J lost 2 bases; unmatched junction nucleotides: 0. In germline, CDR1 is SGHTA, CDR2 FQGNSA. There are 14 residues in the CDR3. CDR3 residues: CASSLGLAAYEQYF. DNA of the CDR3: TGTGCCAGCAGCTTAGGACTAGCGGCCTACGAGCAGTACTTC. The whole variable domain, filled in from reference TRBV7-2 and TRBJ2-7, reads GAGVSQSPSNKVTEKGKDVELRCDPISGHTALYWYRQSLGQGLEFLIYFQGNSAPDKSGLPSDRFSAERTGGSVSTLTIQRTQQEDSAVYLCASSLGLAAYEQYFGPGTRLTVT.

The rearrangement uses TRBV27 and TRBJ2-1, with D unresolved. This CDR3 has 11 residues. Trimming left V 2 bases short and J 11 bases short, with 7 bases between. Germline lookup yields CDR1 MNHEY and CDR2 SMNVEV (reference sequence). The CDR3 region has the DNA TGTGCCAGCAGTTTAAGAGAGAAGCAGTTCTTC. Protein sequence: CASSLREKQFF.